Below are 17 T cell receptor beta chains sequenced from a single sample in a study of early stage breast cancer tumors. The method was immunoSEQ multiplex PCR; TCRdb's version includes in-frame clones alone and lacks a portion of them. The sample records roughly 30,000 clones, roughly 86% being singletons. Material for sequencing was blood. These receptors originate from a person aged 45-65 years with breast cancer.

This chain connects TRBV21-1 to TRBJ1-5; no check of the table's D call, TRBD1, against the DNA was made. TRBV21-1 is given as a pseudogene. This CDR3 comprises 15 residues. CDR3 bases: TGTGCCAGCAGCAAACCTACAGGGGAGAGGCAGCCCCAGCATTTT. It specifies CASSKPTGERQPQHF.

In DNA form, the CDR3 reads TGCGCCAGCAGCCAAGATTGGGAGGGCGGCAATCAGCCCCAGCATTTT. Its translation: CASSQDWEGGNQPQHF. The chain recombines TRBV4-3 with TRBJ1-5; no firm D call. CDR3 size: 16 residues. Trimming shortened V by 0 bases and J by 2 bases, and 11 bases separated the two germline ends. Germline CDR1 LGHNA, CDR2 YSLEER.

J is TRBJ1-1 and V is TRBV19; D is uncertain. Germline V gives CDR1 LNHDA, CDR2 SQIVND (reference sequence). V was cut by 1 base and J by 3 bases, with 15 bases left in between. The CDR3 extends over 16 amino acids. The DNA for the CDR3 is TGTGCCAGTAGTATAGCCCCAGTGGCGGGAGACACTGAAGCTTTCTTT. It is translated as CASSIAPVAGDTEAFF.

The V gene is TRBV10-3, the J gene TRBJ2-7; TRBD1 matches at 9 bases. V shed 3 bases and J 5 bases; nucleotides not matched to a gene: 8. The CDR3 length is 15 residues. Per germline, CDR1 ENHRY and CDR2 SYGVKD. The CDR3 protein is CAISDPGQGRDEQYF. CDR3 DNA: TGTGCCATCAGTGACCCCGGACAGGGGAGAGACGAGCAGTACTTC.

J is TRBJ2-1 and V is TRBV11-1; 11 bases map to TRBD2. CDR1 is SGHAT, CDR2 FQDESV, per germline (reference sequence). The CDR3 consists of 16 residues. V was clipped by 4 bases and J by 3 bases; unmatched bases: 5. The CDR3 region has the DNA TGTGCCAGCAGCTCCCGACTAGCGGGACGCTACAATGAGCAGTTCTTC. Protein sequence: CASSSRLAGRYNEQFF.

The chain joins TRBV9 to TRBJ2-3; D is unresolved. Germline assignment: CDR1 SGDLS and CDR2 YYNGEE. This CDR3 has 13 residues. The V gene lost 3 bases and the J gene lost 6 bases, with 11 bases spanning the gap. The CDR3 loop is CASSALLTDTQYF. The CDR3 DNA reads TGTGCCAGCAGCGCCCTCTTGACGGATACGCAGTATTTT.

The sample holds a few counts of this clone. The rearrangement joins TRBV2 to TRBJ2-7; tentatively, D is TRBD1 (5 bases). The CDR3 has 12 amino acids. The germline gives CDR1 SNHLY, CDR2 FYNNEI. Trimming cost V 6 bases and J 5 bases, with 11 bases left between them. As DNA, the CDR3 is TGTGCCAGCAGGTCCAGGGCCCACGAGCAGTACTTC. It yields the protein CASRSRAHEQYF.

The chain joins TRBV2 to TRBJ1-2, with D maybe TRBD1 (5 bases). CDR1 is SNHLY, CDR2 FYNNEI, per germline. Trimming shortened V by 2 bases and J by 8 bases, and 9 bases separated the two germline ends. This CDR3 spans 12 amino acids. CDR3 sequence (DNA): TGTGCCAGCAGTGAAAGCGGGGGAGGCTACACCTTC. Amino acids: CASSESGGGYTF.

The chain employs TRBV6-1 and TRBJ2-1; 7 bases match TRBD1. The CDR3 extends over 16 amino acids. The J segment lost 6 bases and the V segment lost 3 bases, leaving 11 bases of the junction unmatched. Germline V gene lookup returns CDR1 MNHNS and CDR2 SASEGT. The DNA of the CDR3 is TGTGCCAGCAGTGATGATGATGGACAGGCGGTCAATGAGCAGTTCTTC. This encodes CASSDDDGQAVNEQFF.

This chain joins TRBV7-9 and TRBJ2-3; 13 bases map to TRBD2. CDR3 size: 16 residues. Germline lookup yields CDR1 SEHNR and CDR2 FQNEAQ (reference sequence). V gave up 5 bases and J gave up 6 bases; unmatched junction bases: 8. CDR3 region: CASSIGLAGVEDTQYF. In DNA form, the CDR3 reads TGTGCCAGCAGCATTGGACTAGCGGGAGTGGAGGATACGCAGTATTTT. The entire variable domain, with the rest obtained from reference TRBV7-9 and TRBJ2-3, is as follows: DTGVSQNPRHKITKRGQNVTFRCDPISEHNRLYWYRQTLGQGPEFLTYFQNEAQLEKSRLLSDRFSAERPKGSFSTLEIQRTEQGDSAMYLCASSIGLAGVEDTQYFGPGTRLTVL.

Only one count was recorded for this clone. The genes are TRBV6-6 and TRBJ1-2; no reliable D call. Germline V CDR1 and CDR2: MNHNY, SVGAGI (reference sequence). Deletions cut 6 bases from V and 4 bases from J, with 9 bases between. The CDR3 covers 12 residues. For the CDR3, the DNA is TGTGCCAGCAGCAGAGAGAGCTATGGCTACACCTTC. Its translation is CASSRESYGYTF.

This clone is a singleton in its sample. The J gene is TRBJ1-3, the V gene TRBV19; 9 bases map to TRBD1. The CDR3 has 14 amino acids. Germline trimming cut 6 bases from V and 3 bases from J; bases unmatched to any gene: 3. Germline lookup yields CDR1 LNHDA and CDR2 SQIVND (reference sequence). Written as DNA, the CDR3 is TGTGCCAGTAGCGCGGGACAGGGTGGAAACACCATATATTTT. Protein product: CASSAGQGGNTIYF.

The chain carries TRBV19 and TRBJ1-3; a possible D gene is TRBD1 (6 bases). The CDR3 totals 13 residues. The germline V gene has CDR1 LNHDA and CDR2 SQIVND (reference sequence). Trimming stripped 6 bases from V and 4 bases from J, with 10 bases between. The CDR3 loop reads CASSQGNGNTIYF. CDR3 bases: TGTGCCAGTAGCCAGGGGAACGGAAACACCATATATTTT.

The rearrangement uses TRBV5-1 and TRBJ2-7; D unclear. The CDR3 is 13 amino acids. V was pared by 0 bases and J by 6 bases, with 10 bases between. Germline loops: CDR1 SGHRS, CDR2 YFSETQ. In nucleotides, the CDR3 is TGCGCCAGCAGCTTGGTCTTGGCAACCGAGCAGTACTTC. Its protein product is CASSLVLATEQYF.

The sample holds a few counts of this clone. This chain uses TRBV19 with TRBJ1-2; 7 bases agree with TRBD1. The germline V gene encodes CDR1 LNHDA and CDR2 SQIVND (reference sequence). V was pared by 6 bases and J by 6 bases, with 4 bases of the junction left unmatched. The CDR3 covers 12 residues. The CDR3 nucleotides are TGTGCCAGTAGGAGACAGGGAGATGGCTACACCTTC. Translating gives CASRRQGDGYTF.

This clone occurred once. This rearrangement joins TRBV19 to TRBJ1-1; D is uncertain. CDR1 is LNHDA and CDR2 is SQIVND in the germline V gene (reference sequence). V shed 7 bases and J shed 3 bases, with 6 bases lying between them. This CDR3 has 11 amino acids. The CDR3 here is CASKLDTEAFF. Here the CDR3 DNA reads TGTGCCAGTAAGCTGGACACTGAAGCTTTCTTT. The complete variable domain, with remaining parts taken from reference TRBV19 and TRBJ1-1, reads DGGITQSPKYLFRKEGQNVTLSCEQNLNHDAMYWYRQDPGQGLRLIYYSQIVNDFQKGDIAEGYSVSREKKESFPLTVTSAQKNPTAFYLCASKLDTEAFFGQGTRLTVV.

This chain links TRBV11-2 with TRBJ2-3, with D possibly TRBD1 on 6 matching bases. The germline V gene encodes CDR1 SGHAT and CDR2 FQNNGV. Trimming removed 4 bases from V and 0 bases from J, with 14 bases in between. CDR3 length: 16 amino acids. The CDR3 reads CASSSPGADSTDTQYF. CDR3 DNA sequence: TGTGCCAGCAGCTCCCCAGGGGCAGATAGCACAGATACGCAGTATTTT. Using reference TRBV11-2 and TRBJ2-3 for the parts outside the CDR3, the full variable domain is EAGVAQSPRYKIIEKRQSVAFWCNPISGHATLYWYQQILGQGPKLLIQFQNNGVVDDSQLPKDRFSAERLKGVDSTLKIQPAKLEDSAVYLCASSSPGADSTDTQYFGPGTRLTVL.